This T cell receptor beta chain was documented in a study of cytomegalovirus exposure and HLA in healthy donors. Study findings and constraints: Subsequent analysis found a tendency for first-cohort TCR clusters to co-occur within the roughly 130 validation repertoires. It was approximately 150 TCR beta chains that were listed as cytomegalovirus-associated.

TCRdb keeps only in-frame clones here, not all; method: immunoSEQ multiplex PCR. This sample has more than 60,000 clones, with 80% to 90% found just once. In the case of this clone: As yet, its antigen is unknown.

Sequenced: PBMCs. The receptor was derived from a woman aged 18-29 years in good health and CMV-seronegative.

The CDR3: CASSRLANEQFF. The CDR3 DNA sequence: TGTGCCAGCAGTCGACTAGCGAATGAGCAGTTCTTC. The rearrangement joins TRBV6-5 to TRBJ2-1; 8 bases agree with TRBD2. Germline lookup yields CDR1 MNHEY and CDR2 SVGAGI. This CDR3 spans 12 amino acids. V lost 5 bases to trimming and J lost 7 bases; unmatched junction nucleotides: 1.